The 3 T cell receptor beta chains reported below all come from one sample, sequenced in a study of beta chain features in type 1 diabetes. Their cognate antigens are unknown. Expressed TCRB transcripts were sequenced because the entire RNA isolate underwent reverse transcription. Some clones are missing from TCRdb's copy, which holds only in-frame ones; the method was immunoSEQ multiplex PCR. The sample lists 300,000 or so clones, 14% occurring once. Findings and limits, study-wide: Within each of all four CD4+ subsets, Type 1 diabetes patients had TCRB CDR3s that were moderately but significantly shorter.

Material: naive CD4+ T cells from blood. These receptors all stem from a man aged 30 to 39 with type 1 diabetes.

In its sample, this clone was seen a few times. The chain couples TRBV7-9 to TRBJ2-1; 9 nucleotides match TRBD1. CDR1 and CDR2 from the germline V gene are SEHNR and FQNEAQ (reference sequence). J lost 6 bases, V lost 5 bases, and 2 bases had no gene match. The CDR3 contains 13 residues. The CDR3 DNA is TGTGCCAGCAGCCGGACAGGGGCCAATGAGCAGTTCTTC. It codes for CASSRTGANEQFF.

The chain joins TRBV18 to TRBJ2-3; 9 bases are a match to TRBD2. The CDR3 has 15 residues. Trimming removed 6 bases from V and 5 bases from J; junction bases left unmatched: 9. Germline assignment: CDR1 KGHSH and CDR2 LQKENI. CDR3 DNA sequence: TGTGCCAGCTCTCAACAGCGGGAGGTTAAAGATACGCAGTATTTT. As protein: CASSQQREVKDTQYF.

This rearrangement joins TRBV5-1 to TRBJ2-5; 7 bases line up with TRBD1. This CDR3 is built from 15 residues. CDR1 is SGHRS, CDR2 YFSETQ, per germline. The trim removed 4 bases at V and 5 bases at J, leaving 11 bases unmatched. The CDR3 loop is CASSTIPDRRETQYF. The CDR3 region has the DNA TGCGCCAGCAGCACCATCCCGGACAGGCGCGAGACCCAGTACTTC.